This T cell receptor (beta chain) is from a study of shared clonotypes between healthy human individuals. Trimming took 6 bases from V and 2 from J, leaving 14 bases between them. Germline V gene lookup returns CDR1 MNHEY and CDR2 SVGAGI. There are 15 residues in the CDR3. TCRdb keeps only in-frame clones here, not all; method: immunoSEQ multiplex PCR. This table has some 2,100,000 clones, almost 96% appearing once. This clonotype originated in a man younger than 35 in good health. The chain recombines TRBV6-5 with TRBJ2-4, with D possibly matching TRBD2 (6 bases). Sequencing was done on a sample of naive CD4+ T cells sorted from blood. This sample's subset: CD45RA+ positively selected. The CDR3 protein is CASSPTTSSKNIQYF. The CDR3 DNA reads TGTGCCAGCAGCCCAACGACTAGTTCCAAAAACATTCAGTACTTC.